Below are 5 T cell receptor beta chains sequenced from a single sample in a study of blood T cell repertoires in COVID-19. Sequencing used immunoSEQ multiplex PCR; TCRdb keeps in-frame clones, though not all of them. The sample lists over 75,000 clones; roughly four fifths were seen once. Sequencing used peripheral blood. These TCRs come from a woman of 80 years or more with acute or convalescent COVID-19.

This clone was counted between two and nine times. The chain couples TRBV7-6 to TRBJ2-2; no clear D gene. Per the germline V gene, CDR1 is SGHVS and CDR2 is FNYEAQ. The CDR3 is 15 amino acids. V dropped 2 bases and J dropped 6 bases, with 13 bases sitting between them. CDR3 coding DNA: TGTGCCAGCAGCTTAACTTCCTCCCCACCCGGGGAGCTGTTTTTT. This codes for CASSLTSSPPGELFF. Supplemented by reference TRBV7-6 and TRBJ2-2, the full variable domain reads GAGVSQSPRYKVTKRGQDVALRCDPISGHVSLYWYRQALGQGPEFLTYFNYEAQQDKSGLPNDRFSAERPEGSISTLTIQRTEQRDSAMYRCASSLTSSPPGELFFGEGSRLTVL.

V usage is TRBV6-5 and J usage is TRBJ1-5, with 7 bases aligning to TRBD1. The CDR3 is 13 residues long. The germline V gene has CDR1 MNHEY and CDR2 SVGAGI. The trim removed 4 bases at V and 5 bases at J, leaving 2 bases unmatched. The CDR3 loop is CASSFQGDQPQHF. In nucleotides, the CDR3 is TGTGCCAGCAGTTTCCAGGGGGATCAGCCCCAGCATTTT.

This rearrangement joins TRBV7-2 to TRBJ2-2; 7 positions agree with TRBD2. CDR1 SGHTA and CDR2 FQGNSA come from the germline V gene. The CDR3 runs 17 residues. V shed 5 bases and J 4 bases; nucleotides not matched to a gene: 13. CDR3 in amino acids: CASSPLTSSRFTGELFF. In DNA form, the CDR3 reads TGTGCCAGCAGCCCCCTGACTAGCAGCCGGTTCACCGGGGAGCTGTTTTTT.

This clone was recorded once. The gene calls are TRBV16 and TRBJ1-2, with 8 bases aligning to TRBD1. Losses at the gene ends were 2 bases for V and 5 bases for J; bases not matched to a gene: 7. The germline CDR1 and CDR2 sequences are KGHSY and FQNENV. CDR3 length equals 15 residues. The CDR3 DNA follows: TGTGCCAGCAGCCAAGCGACAGGGGCGAGTTATGGCTACACCTTC. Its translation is CASSQATGASYGYTF.

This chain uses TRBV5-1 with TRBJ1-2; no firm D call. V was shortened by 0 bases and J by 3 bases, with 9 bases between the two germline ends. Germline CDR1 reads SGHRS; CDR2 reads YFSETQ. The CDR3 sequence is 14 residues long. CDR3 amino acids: CASSLAADYYGYTF. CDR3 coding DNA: TGCGCCAGCAGCTTGGCTGCGGATTACTATGGCTACACCTTC.